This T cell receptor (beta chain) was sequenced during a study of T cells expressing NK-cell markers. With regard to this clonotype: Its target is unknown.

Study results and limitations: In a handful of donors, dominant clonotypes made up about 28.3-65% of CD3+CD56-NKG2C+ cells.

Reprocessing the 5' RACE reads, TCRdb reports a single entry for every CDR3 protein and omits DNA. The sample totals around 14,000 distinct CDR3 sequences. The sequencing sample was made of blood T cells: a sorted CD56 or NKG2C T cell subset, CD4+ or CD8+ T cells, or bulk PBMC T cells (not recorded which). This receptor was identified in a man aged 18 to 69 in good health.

The CDR3 loop is CSARQGAGNTEAFF. The chain carries TRBV20-1 and TRBJ1-1; no DNA is available, so the TRBD1 call from TCRdb remains unchecked. CDR1 DFQATT and CDR2 SNEGSKA come from the germline V gene (reference sequence). The CDR3 covers 14 residues.